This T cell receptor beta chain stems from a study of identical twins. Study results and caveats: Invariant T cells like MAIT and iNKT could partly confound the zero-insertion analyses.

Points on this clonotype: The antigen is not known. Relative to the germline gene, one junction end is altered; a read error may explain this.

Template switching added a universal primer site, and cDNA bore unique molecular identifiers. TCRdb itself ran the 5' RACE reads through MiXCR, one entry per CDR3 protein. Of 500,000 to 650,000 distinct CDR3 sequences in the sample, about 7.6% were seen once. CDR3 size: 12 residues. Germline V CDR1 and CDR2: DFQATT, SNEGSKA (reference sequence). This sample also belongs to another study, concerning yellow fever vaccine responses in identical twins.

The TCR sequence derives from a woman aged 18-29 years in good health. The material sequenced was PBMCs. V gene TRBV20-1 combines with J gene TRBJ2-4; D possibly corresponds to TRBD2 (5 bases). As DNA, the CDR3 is TGCAGTGCTAGAGCGGGCGGGCAGGCGGTGAACTTC. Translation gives CSARAGGQAVNF.